This T cell receptor beta chain is drawn from a study of T cell clonality in common variable immunodeficiency. General study points: Common variable immunodeficiency TCR beta sequences reportedly had fewer deletions and N-nucleotide insertions.

The sample holds a few counts of this clone. The antigen remains undetermined. The read ends 3 residues before the CDR3 terminus; that terminus is restored from the germline J gene. The V gene's germline CDR1 is SGHVS and CDR2 FQNEAQ. There are 14 residues in the CDR3. Trimming took off 5 bases at V and 3 bases at J, with 11 bases between the two ends. Sequencing used immunoSEQ multiplex PCR; TCRdb keeps in-frame clones, though not all of them. The sample has 28,000 or so clones, none seen only once. Donors gave roughly 4.5 to 8.5 ml heparinized peripheral whole blood. J is TRBJ1-3 and V is TRBV7-8; D is possibly TRBD1 (5 bases). The source material was peripheral blood mononuclear cells. The source is a human donor with common variable immunodeficiency. The sequenced part of the CDR3 DNA is TGTGCCAGCAGCCCCGACGGGGGTGGAAACACC. It codes for CASSPDGGGNT. The full CDR3 protein reads CASSPDGGGNTIYF.